This T cell receptor beta chain is from a study of T-cell memory formation after mild COVID-19. Study-wide results and limits: CD8+ contracting clones occupied EMRA, while CD4+ ones occupied mainly CM and EM.

This clonotype was seen a few times. What it binds is not known. TCR alpha and TCR beta cDNA libraries with sample barcodes and UMIs came from 5'RACE using constant-segment primers. TCRdb recomputed calls from the 5' RACE reads with MiXCR, one row per CDR3 protein. The data hold some 330,000 distinct CDR3 sequences, with 20% to 25% observed a single time. The receptor's source is an adult woman who had mild COVID-19 (a few samples of this study predate the infection). Cell type and time point are not known. Sequences were obtained from PBMCs or a T cell subset sorted from them (not recorded which).

The CDR3 protein is CASSQTGQGDFNYGYTF. The CDR3 coding sequence is TGCGCCAGCAGCCAAACGGGACAGGGGGATTTTAACTATGGCTACACCTTC. The chain couples TRBV4-1 to TRBJ1-2; 11 nucleotides agree with TRBD1. The CDR3 length is 17 residues. The J segment lost 1 base and the V segment lost 2 bases, leaving 6 bases of the junction unmatched. Germline values: CDR1 MGHRA, CDR2 YSYEKL.